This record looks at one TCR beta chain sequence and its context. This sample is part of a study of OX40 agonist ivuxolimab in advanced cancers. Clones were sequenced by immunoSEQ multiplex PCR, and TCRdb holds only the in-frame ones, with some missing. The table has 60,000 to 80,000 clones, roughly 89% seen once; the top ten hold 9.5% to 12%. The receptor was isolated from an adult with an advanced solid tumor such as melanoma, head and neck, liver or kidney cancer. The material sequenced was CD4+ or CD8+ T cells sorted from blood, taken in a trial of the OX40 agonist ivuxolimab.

The DNA for the CDR3 is TGTGCCAGTAGTTCCATGGGCATGGGGATGAACACTGAAGCTTTCTTT. This sequence encodes CASSSMGMGMNTEAFF. V and J are TRBV19 and TRBJ1-1, with D unclear. CDR1 is LNHDA and CDR2 is SQIVND in the germline V gene (reference sequence). V was clipped by 5 bases and J by 0 bases, with 16 bases between them. The CDR3 covers 16 residues.